The source of this T cell receptor (beta chain) is a study of blood T cell repertoires in COVID-19. The wider study: T cells, B-cell-depleted T cells, or PBMCs supplied cDNA or gDNA.

This clone was seen a few times. The assay was immunoSEQ multiplex PCR, and TCRdb's table has in-frame clones only and misses some. The repertoire holds tens of thousands of clones, with approximately 71% as singletons. The CDR3 contains 15 residues. Per the germline V gene, CDR1 is LNHDA and CDR2 is SQIVND (reference sequence). V was cut by 6 bases and J by 0 bases, with 15 bases left in between. The receptor comes from a human donor in a cohort sampled during active COVID-19. This chain uses TRBV19 with TRBJ2-7, with D perhaps matching TRBD2 (5 bases). The material sequenced was peripheral blood. The CDR3 sequence is CASRSLASSSYEQYF. The CDR3 DNA reads TGTGCCAGTAGGAGCCTAGCCTCCAGCTCCTACGAGCAGTACTTC.